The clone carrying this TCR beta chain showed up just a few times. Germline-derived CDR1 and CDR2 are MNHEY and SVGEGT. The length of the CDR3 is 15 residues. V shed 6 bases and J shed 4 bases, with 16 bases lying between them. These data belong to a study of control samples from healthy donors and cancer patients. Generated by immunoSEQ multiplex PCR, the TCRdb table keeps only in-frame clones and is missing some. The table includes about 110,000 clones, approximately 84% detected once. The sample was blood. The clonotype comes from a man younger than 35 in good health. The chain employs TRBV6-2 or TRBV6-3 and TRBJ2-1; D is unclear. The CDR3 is CASSLRVALYNEQFF. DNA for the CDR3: TGTGCCAGCAGCCTCCGGGTAGCCCTTTACAATGAGCAGTTCTTC.